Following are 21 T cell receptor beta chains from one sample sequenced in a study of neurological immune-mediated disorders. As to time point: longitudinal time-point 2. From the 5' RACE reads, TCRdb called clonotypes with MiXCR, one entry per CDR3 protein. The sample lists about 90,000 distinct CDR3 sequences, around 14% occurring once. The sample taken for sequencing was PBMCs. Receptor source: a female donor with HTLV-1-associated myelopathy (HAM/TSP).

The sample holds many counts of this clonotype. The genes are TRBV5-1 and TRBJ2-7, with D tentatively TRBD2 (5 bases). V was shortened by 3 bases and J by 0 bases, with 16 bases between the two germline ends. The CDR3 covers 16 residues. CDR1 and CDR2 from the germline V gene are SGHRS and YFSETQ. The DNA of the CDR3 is TGCGCCAGCAGCTCGTCGACTGGAGGAATCTCCTACGAGCAGTACTTC. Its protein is CASSSSTGGISYEQYF.

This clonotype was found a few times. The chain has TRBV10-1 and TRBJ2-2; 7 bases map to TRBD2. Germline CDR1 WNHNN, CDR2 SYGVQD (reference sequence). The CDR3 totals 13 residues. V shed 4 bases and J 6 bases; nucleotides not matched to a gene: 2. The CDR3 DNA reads TGCGCCAGCAGTGCGGGGGGAGCCGGGGAGCTGTTTTTT. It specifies CASSAGGAGELFF.

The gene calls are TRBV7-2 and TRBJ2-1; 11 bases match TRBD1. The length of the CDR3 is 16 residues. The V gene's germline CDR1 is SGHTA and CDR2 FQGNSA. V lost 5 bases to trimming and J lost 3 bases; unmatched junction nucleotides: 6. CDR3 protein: CASSKGGTGGYNEQFF. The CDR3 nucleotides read TGTGCCAGCAGCAAAGGCGGGACAGGGGGCTACAATGAGCAGTTCTTC.

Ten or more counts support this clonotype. CDR3 amino acids: CASIPGGVTDTQYF. As DNA, the CDR3 is TGCGCCAGCATCCCAGGGGGCGTCACAGATACGCAGTATTTT. The J gene is TRBJ2-3, the V gene TRBV5-1; 8 bases map to TRBD1. CDR3 length: 14 residues. The junction had 5 bases not matched to a gene; V was cut back by 6 bases and J by 2 bases. Germline V CDR1 and CDR2: SGHRS, YFSETQ.

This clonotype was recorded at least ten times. The CDR3 DNA reads TGTGCCAGCAGCTTAGCGCCGTTACCCCGGGACTCTAAGTTCTTC. Its translation: CASSLAPLPRDSKFF. V gene TRBV7-2 combines with J gene TRBJ2-1; TRBD2 might be the D (6 bases). Trimming removed 0 bases from V and 14 bases from J, with 20 bases in between. This CDR3 is built from 15 residues. CDR1 and CDR2 from the germline V gene are SGHTA and FQGNSA.

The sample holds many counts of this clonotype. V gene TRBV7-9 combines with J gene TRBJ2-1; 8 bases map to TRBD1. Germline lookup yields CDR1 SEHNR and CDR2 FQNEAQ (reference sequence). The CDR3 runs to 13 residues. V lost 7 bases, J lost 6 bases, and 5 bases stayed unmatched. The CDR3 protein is CASIVDRGNEQFF. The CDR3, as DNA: TGTGCCAGCATCGTTGACAGGGGCAATGAGCAGTTCTTC.

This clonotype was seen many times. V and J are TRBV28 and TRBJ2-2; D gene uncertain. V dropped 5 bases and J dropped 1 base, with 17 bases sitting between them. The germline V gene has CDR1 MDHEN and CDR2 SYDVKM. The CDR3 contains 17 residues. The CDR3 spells CASSTGPPTKNTGELFF. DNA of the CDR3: TGTGCCAGCAGTACCGGACCCCCGACGAAGAACACCGGGGAGCTGTTTTTT.

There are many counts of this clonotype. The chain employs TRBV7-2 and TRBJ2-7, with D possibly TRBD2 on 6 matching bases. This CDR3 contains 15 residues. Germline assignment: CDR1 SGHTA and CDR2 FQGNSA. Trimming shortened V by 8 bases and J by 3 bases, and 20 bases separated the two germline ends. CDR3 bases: TGTGCCAGCTCGCTGGGAGGAGGCTCTTACTACGAGCAGTACTTC. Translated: CASSLGGGSYYEQYF.

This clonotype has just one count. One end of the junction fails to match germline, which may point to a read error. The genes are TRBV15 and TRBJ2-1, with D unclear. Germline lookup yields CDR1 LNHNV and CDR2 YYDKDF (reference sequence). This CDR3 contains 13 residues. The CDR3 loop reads CATSRDQSSEQFF. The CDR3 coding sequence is TGTGCTACCAGCAGAGATCAGAGCAGTGAGCAGTTCTTC. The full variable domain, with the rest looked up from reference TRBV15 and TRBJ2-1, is DAMVIQNPRYQVTQFGKPVTLSCSQTLNHNVMYWYQQKSSQAPKLLFHYYDKDFNNEADTPDNFQSRRPNTSFCFLDIRSPGLGDTAMYLCATSRDQSSEQFFGPGTRLTVL.

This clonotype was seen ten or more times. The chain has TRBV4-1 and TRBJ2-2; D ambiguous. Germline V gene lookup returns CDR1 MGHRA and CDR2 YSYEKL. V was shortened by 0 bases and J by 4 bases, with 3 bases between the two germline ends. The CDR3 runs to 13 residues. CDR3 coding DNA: TGCGCCAGCAGCCAAGATTTCACCGGGGAGCTGTTTTTT. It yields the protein CASSQDFTGELFF.

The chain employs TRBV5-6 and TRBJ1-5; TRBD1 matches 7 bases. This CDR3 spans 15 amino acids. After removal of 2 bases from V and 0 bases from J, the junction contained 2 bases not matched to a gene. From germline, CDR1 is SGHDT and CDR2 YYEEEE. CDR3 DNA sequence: TGTGCCAGCAGCTTAGGGGGCTATAGCAATCAGCCCCAGCATTTT. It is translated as CASSLGGYSNQPQHF.

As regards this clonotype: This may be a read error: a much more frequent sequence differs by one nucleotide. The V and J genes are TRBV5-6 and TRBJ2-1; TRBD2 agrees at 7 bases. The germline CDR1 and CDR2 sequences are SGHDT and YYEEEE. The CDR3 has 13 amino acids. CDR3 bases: TGTGCCAGCAGCTTTCAGCGGGGCTATGAGAAGTTCTTC. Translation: CASSFQRGYEKFF.

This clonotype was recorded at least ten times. CDR3 sequence: CSARGPGVLQETQYF. The CDR3 DNA reads TGCAGTGCTAGAGGTCCGGGGGTTCTCCAAGAGACCCAGTACTTC. The V and J genes are TRBV20-1 and TRBJ2-5; maybe TRBD2 (6 bases). V was pared by 1 base and J by 1 base, with 13 bases between. Germline V gene sequence: CDR1 DFQATT, CDR2 SNEGSKA (reference sequence). The CDR3 runs to 15 residues.

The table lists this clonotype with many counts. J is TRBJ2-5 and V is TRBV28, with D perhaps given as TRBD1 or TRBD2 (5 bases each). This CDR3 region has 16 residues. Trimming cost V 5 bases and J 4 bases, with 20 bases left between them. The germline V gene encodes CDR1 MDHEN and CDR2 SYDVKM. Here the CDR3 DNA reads TGTGCCAGCAGTCCTGGGGCTGGCGGGCTAGGAGAGACCCAGTACTTC. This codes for CASSPGAGGLGETQYF.

The CDR3: CASSLAGPSGAFF. The DNA for the CDR3 is TGTGCCAGCAGCTTAGCGGGACCCAGTGGAGCTTTCTTT. This chain links TRBV5-6 with TRBJ1-1, with a tentative D call TRBD1 (5 bases). Between the trimmed V and J ends, which lost 2 bases and 10 bases, there was a span of 15 bases. The CDR3 extends over 13 amino acids. The germline V gene encodes CDR1 SGHDT and CDR2 YYEEEE.

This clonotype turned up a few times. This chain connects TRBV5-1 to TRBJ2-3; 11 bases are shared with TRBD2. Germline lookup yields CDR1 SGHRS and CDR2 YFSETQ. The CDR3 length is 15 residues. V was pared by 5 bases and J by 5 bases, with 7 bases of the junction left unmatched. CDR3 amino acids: CASSEGTSGLDTQYF. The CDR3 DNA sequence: TGCGCCAGCAGTGAAGGGACTAGCGGTCTAGATACGCAGTATTTT. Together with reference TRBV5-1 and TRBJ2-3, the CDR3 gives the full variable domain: KAGVTQTPRYLIKTRGQQVTLSCSPISGHRSVSWYQQTPGQGLQFLFEYFSETQRNKGNFPGRFSGRQFSNSRSEMNVSTLELGDSALYLCASSEGTSGLDTQYFGPGTRLTVL.

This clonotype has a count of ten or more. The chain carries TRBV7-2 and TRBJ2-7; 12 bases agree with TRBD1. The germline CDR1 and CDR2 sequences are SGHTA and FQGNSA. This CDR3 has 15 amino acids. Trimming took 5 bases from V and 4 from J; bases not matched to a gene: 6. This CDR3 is CASSRGDRGPYEQYF. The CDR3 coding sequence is TGTGCCAGCAGCCGTGGGGACAGGGGGCCGTACGAGCAGTACTTC.

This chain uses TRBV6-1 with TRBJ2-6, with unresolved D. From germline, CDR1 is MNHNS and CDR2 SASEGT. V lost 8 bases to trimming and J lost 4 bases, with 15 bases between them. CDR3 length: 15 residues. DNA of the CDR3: TGTGCCAGCGACCCCAGGTTTCTGGGGGCCAACGTCCTGACTTTC. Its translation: CASDPRFLGANVLTF.

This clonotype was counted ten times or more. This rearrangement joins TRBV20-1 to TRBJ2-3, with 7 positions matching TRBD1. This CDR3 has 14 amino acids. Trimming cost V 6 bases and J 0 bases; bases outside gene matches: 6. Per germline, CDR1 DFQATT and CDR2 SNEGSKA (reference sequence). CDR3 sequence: CSAYRQGSTDTQYF. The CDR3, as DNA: TGCAGTGCCTATAGACAGGGAAGCACAGATACGCAGTATTTT.

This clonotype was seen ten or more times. CDR3 in DNA: TGTGCCCCTTCTCGTACCGGGGGAAGTAGCAATCAGCCCCAGCATTTT. Translation: CAPSRTGGSSNQPQHF. V and J are TRBV7-9 and TRBJ1-5; D perhaps matches TRBD1 (5 bases). The V gene's germline CDR1 is SEHNR and CDR2 FQNEAQ (reference sequence). The CDR3 has 16 residues. Between the trimmed V and J ends, which lost 11 bases and 0 bases, there was a span of 20 bases. The full variable domain, with the rest looked up from reference TRBV7-9 and TRBJ1-5, is DTGVSQNPRHKITKRGQNVTFRCDPISEHNRLYWYRQTLGQGPEFLTYFQNEAQLEKSRLLSDRFSAERPKGSFSTLEIQRTEQGDSAMYLCAPSRTGGSSNQPQHFGDGTRLSIL.

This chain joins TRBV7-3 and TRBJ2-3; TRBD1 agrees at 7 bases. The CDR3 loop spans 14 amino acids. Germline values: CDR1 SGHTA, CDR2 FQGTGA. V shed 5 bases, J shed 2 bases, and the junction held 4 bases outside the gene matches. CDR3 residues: CASSQQGITDTQYF. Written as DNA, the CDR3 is TGTGCCAGCAGCCAACAGGGGATCACAGATACGCAGTATTTT.